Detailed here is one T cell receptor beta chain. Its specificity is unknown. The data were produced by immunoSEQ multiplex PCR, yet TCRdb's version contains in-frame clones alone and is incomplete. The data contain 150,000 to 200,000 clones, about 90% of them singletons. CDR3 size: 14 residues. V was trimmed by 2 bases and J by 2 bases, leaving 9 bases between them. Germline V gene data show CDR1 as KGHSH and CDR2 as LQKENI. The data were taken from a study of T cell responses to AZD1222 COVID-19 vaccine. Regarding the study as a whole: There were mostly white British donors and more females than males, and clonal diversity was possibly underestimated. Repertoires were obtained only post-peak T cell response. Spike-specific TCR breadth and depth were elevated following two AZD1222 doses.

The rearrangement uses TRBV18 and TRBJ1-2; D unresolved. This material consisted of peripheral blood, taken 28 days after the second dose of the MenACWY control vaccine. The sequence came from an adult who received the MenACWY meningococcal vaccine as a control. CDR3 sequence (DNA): TGTGCCAGCTCACCAAGAACAGAAAACTATGGCTACACCTTC. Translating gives CASSPRTENYGYTF.